These T cell receptor beta chains were read from a single sample in a study of beta chain features in type 1 diabetes. The assay was immunoSEQ multiplex PCR, and TCRdb's table has in-frame clones only and misses some. The data show roughly 400,000 clones, roughly a tenth seen once. Sequencing was performed on central memory CD4+ T cells from blood. The receptor set was obtained from a man younger than 40 with type 1 diabetes. Each CDR3 is given with its conserved first and last residue. A D gene is named only where the DNA matches it firmly. Rows give clone size only sometimes, using once, few, many, or a class for an expanded clone.

V gene: TRBV4-1; J gene: TRBJ1-4; D gene: -; clone size: -; CDR3 protein: CASSQVFSQENEKLFF; CDR3 DNA: TGCGCCAGCAGCCAAGTGTTCAGCCAGGAGAATGAAAAACTGTTTTTT
V gene: TRBV6-4; J gene: TRBJ2-7; D gene: -; clone size: -; CDR3 protein: CASSARTVGEQYF; CDR3 DNA: TGTGCCAGCAGTGCCAGGACAGTTGGCGAGCAGTACTTC
V gene: TRBV5-4; J gene: TRBJ1-1; D gene: -; clone size: -; CDR3 protein: CASSLAGVENTEAFF; CDR3 DNA: TGTGCCAGCAGCTTGGCGGGGGTTGAGAACACTGAAGCTTTCTTT
V gene: TRBV4-2; J gene: TRBJ2-3; D gene: -; clone size: -; CDR3 protein: CASSHRLDSSTDTQYF; CDR3 DNA: TGTGCCAGCAGCCACCGGCTAGACTCTAGCACAGATACGCAGTATTTT
V gene: TRBV29-1; J gene: TRBJ1-4; D gene: TRBD1; clone size: many; CDR3 protein: CSVAGTGEDGDNEKLFF; CDR3 DNA: TGCAGCGTCGCCGGGACAGGCGAAGATGGAGATAATGAAAAACTGTTTTTT
V gene: TRBV29-1; J gene: TRBJ2-1; D gene: -; clone size: few; CDR3 protein: CSVEGGEWGTYNEQFF; CDR3 DNA: TGCAGCGTTGAAGGGGGGGAGTGGGGTACCTACAATGAGCAGTTCTTC
V gene: TRBV5-1; J gene: TRBJ1-2; D gene: -; clone size: few; CDR3 protein: CASSLKGADYGYTF; CDR3 DNA: TGCGCCAGCAGCTTGAAAGGGGCAGATTATGGCTACACCTTC
V gene: TRBV6-5; J gene: TRBJ2-1; D gene: TRBD2; clone size: many; CDR3 protein: CASSSQLAGEGVGQFF; CDR3 DNA: TGTGCCAGCAGTTCCCAACTAGCGGGAGAAGGTGTCGGACAGTTCTTC
V gene: TRBV30; J gene: TRBJ2-5; D gene: -; clone size: -; CDR3 protein: CAWSGGGRKQYF; CDR3 DNA: TGTGCCTGGAGTGGAGGGGGGCGTAAGCAGTACTTC
V gene: TRBV4-2; J gene: TRBJ1-2; D gene: -; clone size: few; CDR3 protein: CASSAGDAQFTRGYTF; CDR3 DNA: TGTGCCAGCAGCGCCGGGGACGCACAGTTCACGAGGGGCTACACCTTC
V gene: TRBV7-6; J gene: TRBJ2-1; D gene: -; clone size: many; CDR3 protein: CASSSMRGSSYNEQFF; CDR3 DNA: TGTGCCAGCAGCTCAATGCGGGGCAGCTCCTACAATGAGCAGTTCTTC
V gene: TRBV5-4; J gene: TRBJ1-1; D gene: -; clone size: -; CDR3 protein: CASSLESRVTEAFF; CDR3 DNA: TGTGCCAGCAGCTTGGAATCGCGGGTCACTGAAGCTTTCTTT
V gene: TRBV7-2; J gene: TRBJ2-1; D gene: TRBD2; clone size: -; CDR3 protein: CASSSWTSGSNEQFF; CDR3 DNA: TGTGCCAGCAGCTCCTGGACTAGCGGGAGCAATGAGCAGTTCTTC
V gene: TRBV7-2; J gene: TRBJ1-1; D gene: -; clone size: -; CDR3 protein: CASSYSSNTEAFF; CDR3 DNA: TGTGCCAGCAGCTATTCTTCGAACACTGAAGCTTTCTTT
V gene: TRBV6-1; J gene: TRBJ2-1; D gene: TRBD2; clone size: -; CDR3 protein: CASETGLAGAYEQFF; CDR3 DNA: TGTGCCAGCGAGACGGGACTAGCGGGGGCCTATGAGCAGTTCTTC
V gene: TRBV28; J gene: TRBJ1-1; D gene: -; clone size: -; CDR3 protein: CASSLFGTEAFF; CDR3 DNA: TGTGCCAGCAGTTTATTTGGCACTGAAGCTTTCTTT
V gene: TRBV19; J gene: TRBJ2-2; D gene: TRBD2; clone size: -; CDR3 protein: CASLWTSGSIVTGELFF; CDR3 DNA: TGTGCCAGCCTATGGACTAGCGGGAGCATTGTCACCGGGGAGCTGTTTTTT
V gene: TRBV10-3; J gene: TRBJ2-3; D gene: -; clone size: few; CDR3 protein: CATGGPYITDTQYF; CDR3 DNA: TGTGCCACCGGAGGGCCCTATATCACAGATACGCAGTATTTT
V gene: TRBV5-1; J gene: TRBJ2-7; D gene: TRBD2; clone size: few; CDR3 protein: CASSSIAGGPGEQYF; CDR3 DNA: TGCGCCAGCAGCTCGATAGCGGGAGGGCCGGGGGAGCAGTACTTC
V gene: TRBV20-1; J gene: TRBJ2-3; D gene: -; clone size: few; CDR3 protein: CSLKDTQYF; CDR3 DNA: TGCAGCCTGAAAGATACGCAGTATTTT
V gene: TRBV18; J gene: TRBJ1-5; D gene: -; clone size: -; CDR3 protein: CASSPDLQPQHF; CDR3 DNA: TGTGCCAGCTCACCGGATCTACAGCCCCAGCATTTT
V gene: TRBV10-3; J gene: TRBJ1-4; D gene: -; clone size: -; CDR3 protein: CAISQGNADEKLFF; CDR3 DNA: TGTGCCATCAGCCAGGGGAACGCAGATGAAAAACTGTTTTTT